The clone carrying this T cell receptor beta chain was observed a few times. The antigen remains undetermined. Each donor supplied approximately 10 milliliters of peripheral blood. Between the trimmed V and J ends, which lost 6 bases and 5 bases, there was a span of 13 bases. This CDR3 contains 13 residues. The authors ran a second PCR of about 7 to 12 cycles using a sample-barcoded 5' primer and a J-beta primer mix. TCRdb used MiXCR to reprocess the 5' RACE reads, holding one entry per CDR3 protein. The data hold 1.5 million to 2 million distinct CDR3 sequences, with roughly 30% observed a single time. This specimen belongs to a study of blood T cells in healthy people across ages. The study, taken as a whole, reports: In long-lived donors, naive CD4+ cell counts and diversity exceeded those of aged donors.

The sample was blood. This receptor was identified in a woman aged 25 to 45 in good health. The chain carries TRBV12-3 or TRBV12-4 and TRBJ1-2, with D unclear. The CDR3 is CASRLSPLYGYTF. As DNA, the CDR3 is TGTGCCAGCAGGTTAAGTCCCCTATATGGCTACACCTTC.